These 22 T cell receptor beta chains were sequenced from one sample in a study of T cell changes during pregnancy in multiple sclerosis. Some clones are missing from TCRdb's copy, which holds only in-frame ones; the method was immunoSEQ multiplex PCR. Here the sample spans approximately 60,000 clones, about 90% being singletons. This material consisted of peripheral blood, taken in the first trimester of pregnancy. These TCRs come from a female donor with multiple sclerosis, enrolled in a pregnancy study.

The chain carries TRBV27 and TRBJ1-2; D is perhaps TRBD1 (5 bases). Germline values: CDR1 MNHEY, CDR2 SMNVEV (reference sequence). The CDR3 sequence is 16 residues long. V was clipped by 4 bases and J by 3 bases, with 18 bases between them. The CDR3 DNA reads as TGTGCCAGCAGTTCGGTCCTCGCAGGGAATGACTATGGCTACACCTTC. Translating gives CASSSVLAGNDYGYTF.

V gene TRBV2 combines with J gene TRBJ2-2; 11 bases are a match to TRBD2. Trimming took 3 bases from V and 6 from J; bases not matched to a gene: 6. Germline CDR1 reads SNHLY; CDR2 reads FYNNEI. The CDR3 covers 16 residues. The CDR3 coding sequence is TGTGCCAGCAGTGATGACGGTAGCGGGAGGGCCGGGGAGCTGTTTTTT. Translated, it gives CASSDDGSGRAGELFF.

DNA for the CDR3: TGTGCCAGCAGCTTTGAACCAGCGGGGGCCTCCTACGAGCAGTACTTC. This translates into CASSFEPAGASYEQYF. The chain employs TRBV7-2 and TRBJ2-7; 8 bases are shared with TRBD2. Per germline, CDR1 SGHTA and CDR2 FQGNSA. The CDR3 loop spans 16 amino acids. V gave up 3 bases and J gave up 0 bases; unmatched junction bases: 7.

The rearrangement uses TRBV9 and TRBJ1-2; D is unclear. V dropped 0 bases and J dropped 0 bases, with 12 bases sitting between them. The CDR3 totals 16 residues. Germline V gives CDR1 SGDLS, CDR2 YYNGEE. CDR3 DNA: TGTGCCAGCAGCGTAGCTAGCCATCCAACTAACTATGGCTACACCTTC. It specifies CASSVASHPTNYGYTF.

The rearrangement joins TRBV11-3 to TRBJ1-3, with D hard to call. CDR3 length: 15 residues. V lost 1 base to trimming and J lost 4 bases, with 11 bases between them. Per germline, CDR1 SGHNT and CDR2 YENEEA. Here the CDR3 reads CASSLANRWGNTIYF. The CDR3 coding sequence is TGTGCCAGCAGCTTAGCGAATAGATGGGGAAACACCATATATTTT.

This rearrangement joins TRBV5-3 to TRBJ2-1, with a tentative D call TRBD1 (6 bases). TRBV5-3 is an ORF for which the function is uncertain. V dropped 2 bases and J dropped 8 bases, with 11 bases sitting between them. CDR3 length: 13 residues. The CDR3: CARSFAGDDEQFF. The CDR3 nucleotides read TGTGCCAGAAGCTTCGCAGGGGACGATGAGCAGTTCTTC.

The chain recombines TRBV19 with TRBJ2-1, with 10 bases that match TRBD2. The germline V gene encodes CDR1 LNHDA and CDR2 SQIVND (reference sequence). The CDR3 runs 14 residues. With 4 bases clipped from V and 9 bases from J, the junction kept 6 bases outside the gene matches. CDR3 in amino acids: CASSTTSGTTEQFF. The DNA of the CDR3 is TGTGCCAGTAGTACCACTAGCGGGACGACTGAGCAGTTCTTC.

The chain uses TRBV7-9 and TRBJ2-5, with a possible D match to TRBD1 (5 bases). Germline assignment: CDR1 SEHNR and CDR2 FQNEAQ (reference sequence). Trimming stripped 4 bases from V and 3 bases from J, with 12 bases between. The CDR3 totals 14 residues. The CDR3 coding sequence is TGTGCCAGCAGCTCCCCGAACAGGAAAGAGACCCAGTACTTC. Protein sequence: CASSSPNRKETQYF.

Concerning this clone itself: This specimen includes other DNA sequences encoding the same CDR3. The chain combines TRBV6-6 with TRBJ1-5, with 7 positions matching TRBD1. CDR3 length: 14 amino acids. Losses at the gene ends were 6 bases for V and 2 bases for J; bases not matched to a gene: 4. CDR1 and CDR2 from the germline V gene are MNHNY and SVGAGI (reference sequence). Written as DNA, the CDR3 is TGTGCCAGCAGCCCCACAGGGGGCAATCAGCCCCAGCATTTT. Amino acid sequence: CASSPTGGNQPQHF.

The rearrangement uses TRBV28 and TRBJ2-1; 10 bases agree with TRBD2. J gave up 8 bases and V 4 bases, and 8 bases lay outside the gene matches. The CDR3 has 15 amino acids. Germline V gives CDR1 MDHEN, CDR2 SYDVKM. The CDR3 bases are TGTGCCAGCAGTTCCCTAGCGGGAGCGGTTCATGAGCAGTTCTTC. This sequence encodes CASSSLAGAVHEQFF.

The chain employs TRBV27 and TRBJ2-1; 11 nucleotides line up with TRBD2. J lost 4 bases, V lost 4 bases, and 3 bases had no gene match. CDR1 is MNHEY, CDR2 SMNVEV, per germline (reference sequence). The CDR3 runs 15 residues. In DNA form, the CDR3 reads TGTGCCAGCAGTTCCGGGACTAGCGGTTACAATGAGCAGTTCTTC. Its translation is CASSSGTSGYNEQFF.

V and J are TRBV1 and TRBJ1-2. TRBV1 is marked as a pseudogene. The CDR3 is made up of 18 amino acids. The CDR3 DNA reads TGCACCAGCAGCCAAGATCCAGGCGAGGGAACTCCTAACTATGGCTACACCTTC. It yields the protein CTSSQDPGEGTPNYGYTF.

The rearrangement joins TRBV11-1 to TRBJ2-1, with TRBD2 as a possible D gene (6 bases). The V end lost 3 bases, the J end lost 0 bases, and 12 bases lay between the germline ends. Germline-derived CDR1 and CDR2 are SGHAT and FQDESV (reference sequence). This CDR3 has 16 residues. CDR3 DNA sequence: TGTGCCAGCAGCTTCCTAGTGGGGGGCTCCTACAATGAGCAGTTCTTC. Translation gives CASSFLVGGSYNEQFF.

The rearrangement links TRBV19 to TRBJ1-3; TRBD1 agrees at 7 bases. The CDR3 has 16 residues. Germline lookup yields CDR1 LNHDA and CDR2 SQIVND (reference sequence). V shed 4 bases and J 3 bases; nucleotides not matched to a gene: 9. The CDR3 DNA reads TGTGCCAGTAGTACACCCCACAGGGGTGGTGGAAACACCATATATTTT. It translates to CASSTPHRGGGNTIYF.

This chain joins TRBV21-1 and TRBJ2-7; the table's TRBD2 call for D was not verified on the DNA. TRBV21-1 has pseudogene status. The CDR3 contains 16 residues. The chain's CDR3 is CASGGPRGVADYEQYF. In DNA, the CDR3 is TGTGCCAGCGGAGGCCCCCGTGGGGTAGCGGACTACGAGCAGTACTTC.

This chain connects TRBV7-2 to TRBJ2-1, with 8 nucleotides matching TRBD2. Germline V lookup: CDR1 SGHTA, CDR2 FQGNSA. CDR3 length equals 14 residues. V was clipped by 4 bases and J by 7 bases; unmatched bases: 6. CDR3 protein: CASSSSGSRNEQFF. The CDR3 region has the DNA TGTGCCAGCAGCTCCAGCGGGAGTAGGAATGAGCAGTTCTTC.

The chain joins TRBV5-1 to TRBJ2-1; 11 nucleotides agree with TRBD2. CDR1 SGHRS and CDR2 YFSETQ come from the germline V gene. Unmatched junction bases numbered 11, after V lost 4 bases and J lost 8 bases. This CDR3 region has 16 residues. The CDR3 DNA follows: TGCGCCAGCAGCACCCGGACTAGCGGGTTGGTGGATGAGCAGTTCTTC. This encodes CASSTRTSGLVDEQFF.

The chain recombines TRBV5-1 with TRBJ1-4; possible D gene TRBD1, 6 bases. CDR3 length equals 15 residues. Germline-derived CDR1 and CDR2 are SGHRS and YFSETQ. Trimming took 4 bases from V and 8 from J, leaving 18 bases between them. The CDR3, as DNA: TGCGCCAGCAGCCCGAAACCAGGGGTAGCAGAAAAACTGTTTTTT. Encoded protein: CASSPKPGVAEKLFF.

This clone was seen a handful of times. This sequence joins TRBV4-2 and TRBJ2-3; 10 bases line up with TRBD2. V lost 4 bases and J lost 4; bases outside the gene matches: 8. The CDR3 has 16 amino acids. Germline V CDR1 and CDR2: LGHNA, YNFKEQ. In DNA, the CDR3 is TGTGCCAGCAGCCCTATAGCGGGAGGAGGTGCAGATACGCAGTATTTT. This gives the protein CASSPIAGGGADTQYF.

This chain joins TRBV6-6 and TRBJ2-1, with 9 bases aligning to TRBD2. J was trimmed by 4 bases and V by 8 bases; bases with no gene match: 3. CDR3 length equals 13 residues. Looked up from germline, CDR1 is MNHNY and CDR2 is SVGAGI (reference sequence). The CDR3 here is CASLLAGYNEQFF. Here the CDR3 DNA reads TGTGCCAGCCTGCTAGCGGGATACAATGAGCAGTTCTTC.

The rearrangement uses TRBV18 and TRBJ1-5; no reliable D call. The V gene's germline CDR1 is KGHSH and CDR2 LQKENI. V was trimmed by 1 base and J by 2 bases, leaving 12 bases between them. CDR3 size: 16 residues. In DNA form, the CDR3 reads TGTGCCAGCTCACCACTGCCGAGGAATGGCAATCAGCCCCAGCATTTT. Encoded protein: CASSPLPRNGNQPQHF.

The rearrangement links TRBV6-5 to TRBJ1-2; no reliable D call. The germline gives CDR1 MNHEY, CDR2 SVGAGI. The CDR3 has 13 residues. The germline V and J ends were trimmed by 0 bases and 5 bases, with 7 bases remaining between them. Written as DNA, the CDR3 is TGTGCCAGCAGTTACTCGAACGGTTATGGCTACACCTTC. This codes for CASSYSNGYGYTF.